This T cell receptor beta chain was captured by sequencing in a study of T cell responses to AZD1222 COVID-19 vaccine. Study outcomes and limitations: Distributed over spike, vaccine-associated CD4 TCRs predominated at 160-218 and 743-854. Clonal diversity may have been underestimated, and the donors were mostly white British, with more females than males. Epitopes outside B.1.351 and B.1.1.7 mutated regions reportedly drew nearly half of spike TCRs.

Concerning this clone: Antigen specificity is unknown.

The CDR3 has 15 amino acids. Unmatched junction bases numbered 6, after V lost 4 bases and J lost 1 base. Per germline, CDR1 MDHEN and CDR2 SYDVKM. Clones were sequenced by immunoSEQ multiplex PCR, and TCRdb holds only the in-frame ones, with some missing. The data show tens of thousands of clones, around 90% seen once. J is TRBJ1-1 and V is TRBV28, with 7 bases that match TRBD1. This receptor was taken from an adult in good health. Sequenced material: peripheral blood, taken on day 0 of AZD1222 vaccination. The CDR3 DNA is TGTGCCAGCAGTTCTTCCAGGGGGGCGAACACTGAAGCTTTCTTT. Translation: CASSSSRGANTEAFF.